Listed below are T cell receptor beta chains from one sample, sequenced in a study of identical twins. One entry per CDR3 protein results from TCRdb running MiXCR on the 5' RACE reads. The sample gives some 1,600,000 distinct CDR3 sequences, roughly 35% of which show up once; approximately 0.25% is in the top ten. Sequencing was carried out using cord blood. Receptor source: a newborn girl in good health. The CDR3 runs from the conserved cysteine through the conserved F or W. The order of the fields is J gene, CDR3 length, V gene, CDR3 protein.

j_gene: .; len: 17; v_gene: TRBV7-9; CDR3aa: CASSLGPYGTTTYEQYF
j_gene: TRBJ2-3; len: 14; v_gene: TRBV9; CDR3aa: CASSSQVFTDTQYF
j_gene: TRBJ1-2; len: 14; v_gene: TRBV20-1; CDR3aa: CSAIGQHLMYGYTF
j_gene: TRBJ2-7; len: 10; v_gene: TRBV2; CDR3aa: CASSLTEQYF
j_gene: TRBJ2-5; len: 15; v_gene: TRBV7-2; CDR3aa: CASSLMGLAKETQYF
j_gene: TRBJ1-2; len: 17; v_gene: TRBV28; CDR3aa: CASSFPSRAGISYGYTF
j_gene: TRBJ2-1; len: 15; v_gene: TRBV7-2; CDR3aa: CASTSAWSDGNEQFF
j_gene: TRBJ1-4; len: 14; v_gene: TRBV20-1; CDR3aa: CSASGGTTNEKLFF
j_gene: TRBJ2-4; len: 15; v_gene: TRBV28; CDR3aa: CASSPEREEEGIQYF
j_gene: TRBJ2-2; len: 14; v_gene: TRBV20-1; CDR3aa: CSAEQRANTGELFF
j_gene: TRBJ2-7; len: 16; v_gene: TRBV7-9; CDR3aa: CASSLTGSGKRYEQYF
j_gene: TRBJ2-3; len: 14; v_gene: TRBV3-1; CDR3aa: CASSRRRESNTQYF
j_gene: TRBJ2-1; len: 14; v_gene: TRBV11-2; CDR3aa: CASSFGQVGNEQFF
j_gene: TRBJ2-5; len: 13; v_gene: TRBV24-1; CDR3aa: CATSGDNQETQYF
j_gene: TRBJ1-1; len: 14; v_gene: TRBV7-9; CDR3aa: CASSEYRVSTEAFF
j_gene: .; len: 14; v_gene: TRBV3-1; CDR3aa: CASSHLAGGKTQYF
j_gene: TRBJ2-5; len: 16; v_gene: TRBV21-1; CDR3aa: CASSTRQGNPQETQYF
j_gene: TRBJ1-2; len: 15; v_gene: TRBV13; CDR3aa: CASSLARTGRYGYTF
j_gene: TRBJ2-3; len: 17; v_gene: TRBV2; CDR3aa: CASSEGGLAGISATQYF
j_gene: TRBJ2-3; len: 14; v_gene: TRBV20-1; CDR3aa: CSARAGLVTDTQYF
j_gene: TRBJ2-5; len: 12; v_gene: TRBV13; CDR3aa: CASSLGAREQYF
j_gene: TRBJ2-4; len: 15; v_gene: TRBV28; CDR3aa: CASSLFPEAKNIQYF
j_gene: TRBJ2-5; len: 14; v_gene: TRBV28; CDR3aa: CASSSDRVLATQYF
j_gene: TRBJ1-2; len: 14; v_gene: TRBV15; CDR3aa: CATRRQGADYGYTF
j_gene: TRBJ2-3; len: 14; v_gene: TRBV20-1; CDR3aa: CSARTSGRYSTQYF
j_gene: TRBJ2-3; len: 14; v_gene: TRBV5-1; CDR3aa: CASSWRDGTDTQYF
j_gene: TRBJ2-1; len: 14; v_gene: TRBV15; CDR3aa: CATSRDRLGNEQFF
j_gene: TRBJ1-2; len: 12; v_gene: TRBV20-1; CDR3aa: CSAMEPSYGYTF
j_gene: TRBJ2-1; len: 11; v_gene: TRBV12-3/TRBV12-4; CDR3aa: CASSWHNEQFF